Below are 30 T cell receptor beta chains sequenced from a single sample in a study of blood T cell repertoires in COVID-19. Method: immunoSEQ multiplex PCR; TCRdb's copy keeps in-frame clones and lacks some. Found here are more than 150,000 clones, 81% of them singletons; the top ten hold 12%. The specimen was peripheral blood. These receptors originate from a woman aged 80 or older with COVID-19, enrolled during active disease.

The chain employs TRBV6-5 and TRBJ1-3; TRBD1 agrees at 7 bases. Per the germline V gene, CDR1 is MNHEY and CDR2 is SVGAGI. This CDR3 has 16 residues. V was pared by 1 base and J by 0 bases, with 3 bases of the junction left unmatched. CDR3 residues: CASSYWGQNSGNTIYF. DNA for the CDR3: TGTGCCAGCAGTTACTGGGGACAGAACTCTGGAAACACCATATATTTT.

This clone occurred once. V usage is TRBV18 and J usage is TRBJ1-5, with 11 bases that match TRBD1. J gave up 6 bases and V 3 bases, and 16 bases lay outside the gene matches. CDR1 and CDR2 from the germline V gene are KGHSH and LQKENI. CDR3 length equals 19 residues. CDR3 loop: CASSPTLPEDRGRVQPQHF. The DNA of the CDR3 is TGTGCCAGCTCACCGACCCTTCCCGAGGACAGGGGGCGGGTTCAGCCCCAGCATTTT.

This clone was counted once. The V gene is TRBV10-2, the J gene TRBJ2-2; TRBD2 matches at 9 bases. In germline, CDR1 is WSHSY, CDR2 SAAADI. There are 19 residues in the CDR3. The trim removed 4 bases at V and 6 bases at J, leaving 18 bases unmatched. The CDR3 sequence: CASSGGTRGRAERPGELFF. CDR3 in DNA: TGCGCCAGCAGTGGGGGGACCCGCGGGAGGGCCGAGAGGCCCGGGGAGCTGTTTTTT.

This clone was recorded only once. The CDR3 DNA follows: TGCGCCAGCAGCCTCGGACAGCTCATTAGCACAGATACGCAGTATTTT. This codes for CASSLGQLISTDTQYF. The genes are TRBV5-1 and TRBJ2-3; tentatively, D is TRBD1 (6 bases). The CDR3 covers 16 residues. The V end lost 4 bases, the J end lost 0 bases, and 15 bases lay between the germline ends. Germline CDR1 is SGHRS and CDR2 is YFSETQ.

This chain joins TRBV25-1 and TRBJ1-5; 7 bases fit TRBD1. CDR1 and CDR2 from the germline V gene are MGHDK and SYGVNS. Trimming cost V 4 bases and J 2 bases; bases outside gene matches: 2. This CDR3 has 14 amino acids. The CDR3: CASSGTGGNQPQHF. The CDR3 region has the DNA TGTGCCAGCAGTGGCACAGGGGGCAATCAGCCCCAGCATTTT.

The gene calls are TRBV27 and TRBJ1-3, with a tentative D call TRBD1 (5 bases). The length of the CDR3 is 15 residues. The germline V gene has CDR1 MNHEY and CDR2 SMNVEV (reference sequence). V lost 2 bases and J lost 9, with 17 bases in between. The CDR3 nucleotides are TGTGCCAGCAGTTTAAACTCGAAGGGGCGGAGCACCATATATTTT. Its protein is CASSLNSKGRSTIYF.

The chain recombines TRBV19 with TRBJ2-5; weak D call: TRBD1 (6 bases). There are 12 residues in the CDR3. Germline CDR1 reads LNHDA; CDR2 reads SQIVND (reference sequence). Trimming took off 9 bases at V and 7 bases at J, with 15 bases between the two ends. CDR3 residues: CASHTGTGTQYF. The CDR3 coding sequence is TGTGCCAGCCATACAGGGACCGGGACCCAGTACTTC.

This clone was detected a few times. The V gene is TRBV7-2, the J gene TRBJ2-7; TRBD2 agrees at 7 bases. Trimming cost V 4 bases and J 3 bases; bases outside gene matches: 3. The CDR3 spans 13 residues. CDR1 is SGHTA and CDR2 is FQGNSA in the germline V gene. CDR3 DNA: TGTGCCAGCAGCTCCGGGGGGTTCTACGAGCAGTACTTC. This gives the protein CASSSGGFYEQYF.

Turning to this clone: Sequence at one end of the junction differs from germline and may be a read error. V usage is TRBV6-1 and J usage is TRBJ2-5; 9 bases are shared with TRBD2. The germline gives CDR1 MNHNS, CDR2 SASEGT. The CDR3 runs to 13 residues. The CDR3 coding sequence is TGTGCCAGCAAGGGCGGGAGGGAAGAGCCCCAGTACTTC. It specifies CASKGGREEPQYF.

The chain combines TRBV5-1 with TRBJ2-7; TRBD2 matches at 11 bases. The trim removed 4 bases at V and 0 bases at J, leaving 9 bases unmatched. Germline assignment: CDR1 SGHRS and CDR2 YFSETQ. There are 17 residues in the CDR3. This CDR3 is CASSTRLAGLTSYEQYF. For the CDR3, the DNA is TGCGCCAGCAGCACCAGACTAGCGGGGCTAACCTCCTACGAGCAGTACTTC.

This clone was picked up one time. The chain couples TRBV7-9 to TRBJ2-1; maybe TRBD2 (5 bases). Germline CDR1 and CDR2: SEHNR and FQNEAQ (reference sequence). The CDR3 runs 16 residues. V was pared by 1 base and J by 10 bases, with 20 bases between. The CDR3 DNA reads TGTGCCAGCAGCTTAGGGCCGGGGTTGAGAGGTTACGAGCAGTTCTTC. Translation: CASSLGPGLRGYEQFF.

The table lists this clone with a few counts. This sequence joins TRBV10-3 and TRBJ1-5, with D possibly being TRBD1 (5 bases). Germline V CDR1 and CDR2: ENHRY, SYGVKD. The CDR3 spans 19 residues. V was shortened by 4 bases and J by 6 bases, with 28 bases between the two germline ends. CDR3 amino acids: CAISASPGQIDEYGQPQHF. In DNA, the CDR3 is TGTGCCATCAGTGCGTCCCCCGGACAAATAGATGAGTACGGTCAGCCCCAGCATTTT.

J is TRBJ2-7 and V is TRBV29-1, with TRBD1 matching 7 bases. CDR1 and CDR2 (germline): SQVTM, ANQGSEA. The CDR3 totals 15 residues. V was clipped by 6 bases and J by 2 bases; unmatched bases: 13. CDR3 loop: CSVCLPGQTPYEQYF. CDR3 nucleotides: TGCAGCGTATGTCTTCCGGGACAGACACCCTACGAGCAGTACTTC.

This chain uses TRBV2 with TRBJ2-1; 7 nucleotides match TRBD1. Germline trimming cut 9 bases from V and 4 bases from J; bases unmatched to any gene: 6. The CDR3 is made up of 13 amino acids. Germline V CDR1 and CDR2: SNHLY, FYNNEI. The CDR3 reads CASRTGPYNEQFF. CDR3 nucleotide sequence: TGTGCCAGTAGGACAGGCCCATACAATGAGCAGTTCTTC.

The chain joins TRBV2 to TRBJ2-1, with 8 nucleotides matching TRBD2. CDR3 length: 14 amino acids. From germline, CDR1 is SNHLY and CDR2 FYNNEI. V lost 6 bases and J lost 3; bases outside the gene matches: 4. The CDR3 protein is CASSREGGYNEQFF. CDR3 nucleotide sequence: TGTGCCAGCAGCCGGGAGGGGGGCTACAATGAGCAGTTCTTC.

CDR3 protein: CASRQGYQPQHF. The CDR3 nucleotides read TGTGCCAGCCGACAGGGTTACCAGCCCCAGCATTTT. V is TRBV28 and J is TRBJ1-5; 7 bases match TRBD1. Germline CDR1 and CDR2: MDHEN and SYDVKM. V shed 8 bases, J shed 7 bases, and the junction held 5 bases outside the gene matches. This CDR3 is built from 12 residues.

The rearrangement uses TRBV9 and TRBJ2-1, with 7 bases matching TRBD2. The CDR3 extends over 16 amino acids. V lost 0 bases to trimming and J lost 3 bases; unmatched junction nucleotides: 6. In germline, CDR1 is SGDLS, CDR2 YYNGEE. The CDR3 nucleotides read TGTGCCAGCAGCGTAGAGGCGGGAGTGGTCTACAATGAGCAGTTCTTC. Translating it yields CASSVEAGVVYNEQFF. Using reference TRBV9 and TRBJ2-1 for the parts outside the CDR3, the full variable domain is DSGVTQTPKHLITATGQRVTLRCSPRSGDLSVYWYQQSLDQGLQFLIQYYNGEERAKGNILERFSAQQFPDLHSELNLSSLELGDSALYFCASSVEAGVVYNEQFFGPGTRLTVL.

For the CDR3, the DNA is TGTGCCAGTAGTATACAGGGGGGCACAGATACGCAGTATTTT. Translation gives CASSIQGGTDTQYF. The V and J genes are TRBV19 and TRBJ2-3, with 7 bases aligning to TRBD1. The CDR3 spans 14 residues. V shed 2 bases and J 1 base; nucleotides not matched to a gene: 0. The germline V gene has CDR1 LNHDA and CDR2 SQIVND (reference sequence).

The V gene is TRBV18, the J gene TRBJ1-2, with TRBD1 identical over 9 bases. Per the germline V gene, CDR1 is KGHSH and CDR2 is LQKENI. V lost 2 bases and J lost 2; bases outside the gene matches: 0. CDR3 size: 14 residues. As DNA, the CDR3 is TGTGCCAGCTCACCAACAGGGGGCAACTATGGCTACACCTTC. It translates to CASSPTGGNYGYTF.

In DNA, the CDR3 is TGTGCCAGCAGCTATACAGGGTGGGCCTACGAGCAGTACTTC. Protein sequence: CASSYTGWAYEQYF. The gene calls are TRBV7-9 and TRBJ2-7; possibly TRBD1 for D (6 bases). This CDR3 has 14 residues. CDR1 and CDR2 from the germline V gene are SEHNR and FQNEAQ (reference sequence). V lost 4 bases and J lost 2, with 12 bases in between.

The chain joins TRBV4-3 to TRBJ1-1, with D possibly being TRBD1 (6 bases). V shed 4 bases and J shed 10 bases, with 19 bases lying between them. Germline CDR1 reads LGHNA; CDR2 reads YSLEER. This CDR3 contains 14 residues. The CDR3 protein is CASSRTVGGGGAFF. CDR3 DNA: TGCGCCAGCAGCCGAACAGTGGGGGGAGGGGGAGCTTTCTTT.

Remarks on this clone: Additional DNA sequences in this sample encode the identical CDR3. The gene calls are TRBV3-1 (or the pseudogene TRBV3-2) and TRBJ1-5; no firm D call. This CDR3 spans 13 amino acids. The V gene lost 0 bases and the J gene lost 6 bases, with 6 bases spanning the gap. Germline CDR1 is LGHDT and CDR2 is YNNKEL (reference sequence). CDR3 in DNA: TGTGCCAGCAGCCAAGATCGAGTTCAGCCCCAGCATTTT. It is translated as CASSQDRVQPQHF.

This clone was observed a handful of times. The genes are TRBV30 and TRBJ1-5; TRBD1 is a possible D gene (5 bases). Germline V gene sequence: CDR1 GTSNPN, CDR2 SVGIG (reference sequence). This CDR3 is 14 amino acids long. Trimming cost V 2 bases and J 6 bases, with 14 bases left between them. The CDR3 spells CAWSPGGGGQPQHF. The CDR3, as DNA: TGTGCCTGGAGTCCGGGGGGTGGCGGTCAGCCCCAGCATTTT.

In DNA, the CDR3 is TGTGCCAGCAGCTTAGAGCAGGGCTCGCAGTATTTT. Its protein is CASSLEQGSQYF. The rearrangement joins TRBV11-3 to TRBJ2-3, with a possible D match to TRBD1 (5 bases). Germline V gives CDR1 SGHNT, CDR2 YENEEA. This CDR3 contains 12 residues. The V and J ends lost 0 bases and 10 bases respectively, with 8 bases between them.

The rearrangement links TRBV3-1 (or the pseudogene TRBV3-2) to TRBJ2-3, with D hard to call. V was shortened by 3 bases and J by 1 base, with 2 bases between the two germline ends. The CDR3 runs to 12 residues. Germline V lookup: CDR1 LGHDT, CDR2 YNNKEL (reference sequence). This CDR3 reads CASSHGTDTQYF. In nucleotides, the CDR3 is TGTGCCAGCAGCCACGGCACAGATACGCAGTATTTT.

The J gene is TRBJ2-5, the V gene TRBV2, with D possibly being TRBD2 (6 bases). Trimming stripped 3 bases from V and 12 bases from J, with 11 bases between. The CDR3 has 11 amino acids. Germline V gives CDR1 SNHLY, CDR2 FYNNEI. CDR3 coding DNA: TGTGCCAGCAGTGATGGGGGACTGAAGTACTTC. Translation: CASSDGGLKYF. The full variable domain, its missing parts supplied by reference TRBV2 and TRBJ2-5, is EPEVTQTPSHQVTQMGQEVILRCVPISNHLYFYWYRQILGQKVEFLVSFYNNEISEKSEIFDDQFSVERPDGSNFTLKIRSTKLEDSAMYFCASSDGGLKYFGPGTRLLVL.

This chain uses TRBV7-2 with TRBJ2-5, with TRBD2 identical over 9 bases. The germline V gene encodes CDR1 SGHTA and CDR2 FQGNSA. V lost 3 bases and J lost 7; bases outside the gene matches: 9. This CDR3 has 15 residues. The CDR3 region is CASSFLAGPDATQYF. CDR3 nucleotide sequence: TGTGCCAGCAGCTTCCTAGCGGGGCCCGATGCGACCCAGTACTTC. The full variable domain, with the rest looked up from reference TRBV7-2 and TRBJ2-5, is GAGVSQSPSNKVTEKGKDVELRCDPISGHTALYWYRQSLGQGLEFLIYFQGNSAPDKSGLPSDRFSAERTGGSVSTLTIQRTQQEDSAVYLCASSFLAGPDATQYFGPGTRLLVL.

The rearrangement uses TRBV5-1 and TRBJ2-7, with TRBD1 matching 7 bases. V trimming: 1 base; J trimming: 3 bases; junction bases outside the gene matches: 7. The CDR3 covers 15 residues. Germline V gene lookup returns CDR1 SGHRS and CDR2 YFSETQ. CDR3 amino acids: CASSLMAGGDYEQYF. The CDR3 DNA is TGCGCCAGCAGCTTGATGGCAGGGGGAGACTACGAGCAGTACTTC.

J is TRBJ1-2 and V is TRBV5-5; D may be TRBD1 (5 bases). The germline V gene has CDR1 SGHKS and CDR2 YYEKEE (reference sequence). The CDR3 loop spans 15 amino acids. V was pared by 0 bases and J by 4 bases, with 13 bases between. Here the CDR3 reads CASSLEWGDGYGYTF. The CDR3, as DNA: TGTGCCAGCAGCTTGGAATGGGGGGACGGCTATGGCTACACCTTC.

The chain is built from TRBV4-1 and TRBJ1-3, with D maybe TRBD1 (5 bases). Trimming left V 3 bases short and J 0 bases short, with 9 bases between. The CDR3 is 15 amino acids. Germline assignment: CDR1 MGHRA and CDR2 YSYEKL. CDR3 sequence: CASSHRALSGNTIYF. The CDR3 nucleotides are TGCGCCAGCAGCCACAGGGCCCTCTCTGGAAACACCATATATTTT.